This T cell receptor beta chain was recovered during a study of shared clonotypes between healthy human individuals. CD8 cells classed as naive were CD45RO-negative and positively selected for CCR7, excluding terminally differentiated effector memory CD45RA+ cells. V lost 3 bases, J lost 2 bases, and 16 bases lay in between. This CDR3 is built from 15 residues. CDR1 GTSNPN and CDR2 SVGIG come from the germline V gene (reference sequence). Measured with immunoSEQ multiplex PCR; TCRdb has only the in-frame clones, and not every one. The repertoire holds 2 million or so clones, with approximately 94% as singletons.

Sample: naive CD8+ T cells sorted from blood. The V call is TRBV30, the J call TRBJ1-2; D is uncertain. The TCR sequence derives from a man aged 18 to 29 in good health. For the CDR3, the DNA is TGTGCCTGGAGCCCCTTGGGGAACTCGAACTATGGCTACACCTTC. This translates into CAWSPLGNSNYGYTF.